This TCR beta chain stems from a study of radiation and T cells in renal cell carcinoma. Germline V gene sequence: CDR1 SQVTM, CDR2 ANQGSEA. V lost 5 bases, J lost 1 base, and 5 bases lay in between. The CDR3 has 11 residues. Some clones are missing from TCRdb's copy, which holds only in-frame ones; the method was immunoSEQ multiplex PCR. In the table there are some 150,000 clones, about 88% of which are singletons. Noted time point: baseline pretreatment blood. Treatment meaning: 15 Gy SBRT to primary tumor, nephrectomy 4 weeks later. Clear cell pathology was present in this patient's renal cell carcinoma.

The receptor was isolated from a woman aged 45 to 65 with renal cell carcinoma. V usage is TRBV29-1 and J usage is TRBJ1-1; the D is unclear. Specimen: blood, collected from a patient whose treatment included radiotherapy and nephrectomy. The CDR3 here is CSVSPNTEAFF. The CDR3 nucleotides are TGCAGCGTTTCACCGAACACTGAAGCTTTCTTT.